One sample yielded the 13 T cell receptor beta chains listed below, sequenced in a study of blood T cell repertoires in COVID-19 (dated by TCRdb to the early 2020s). The method behind the library was the immunoSEQ multiplex PCR assay. TCRdb took this table from immuneACCESS and kept in-frame rearrangements with V and J called. Such tables lack part of the clones; where checked against another copy, unresolved V genes explain under half of the gap, and the rest is unexplained. This sample lists tens of thousands of clones; about 81% were detected once. The ten largest clones take up less than 20% of the sample. Sequencing input: peripheral blood. These TCRs come from a man aged 80 or over with acute or convalescent COVID-19.

The V gene is TRBV19, the J gene TRBJ2-2; 10 bases agree with TRBD1. CDR3 length: 17 amino acids. Germline V gene sequence: CDR1 LNHDA, CDR2 SQIVND (reference sequence). Trimming took 5 bases from V and 3 from J; bases not matched to a gene: 9. CDR3 residues: CASSGPRQGADTGELFF. DNA for the CDR3: TGTGCCAGTAGTGGCCCGAGACAGGGGGCAGACACCGGGGAGCTGTTTTTT.

The CDR3 DNA follows: TGTGCCAGCAGCCAAGGAGCAGGGGGCAATCAGCCCCAGCATTTT. It yields the protein CASSQGAGGNQPQHF. This chain uses TRBV4-2 with TRBJ1-5; a possible D gene is TRBD1 (6 bases). Germline loops: CDR1 LGHNA, CDR2 YNFKEQ. V was shortened by 1 base and J by 2 bases, with 9 bases between the two germline ends. The CDR3 runs to 15 residues.

The chain is built from TRBV6-2 or TRBV6-3 and TRBJ2-2; tentative D call: TRBD2 (7 bases). The germline CDR1 and CDR2 sequences are MNHEY and SVGEGT. This CDR3 region has 15 residues. Trimming took off 5 bases at V and 7 bases at J, with 17 bases between the two ends. This CDR3 is CASSPWGGANGELFF. CDR3 bases: TGTGCCAGCAGTCCCTGGGGGGGGGCCAACGGGGAGCTGTTTTTT.

The chain uses TRBV6-6 and TRBJ2-1; 7 bases map to TRBD2. J was trimmed by 5 bases and V by 2 bases; bases with no gene match: 3. This CDR3 region has 14 residues. CDR1 is MNHNY, CDR2 SVGAGI, per germline (reference sequence). The CDR3 nucleotides are TGTGCCAGCAGTTACCCAAGCGGGGACAATGAGCAGTTCTTC. This codes for CASSYPSGDNEQFF.

This clone was counted a few times. V is TRBV10-1 and J is TRBJ2-7, with 8 bases that match TRBD1. The CDR3 contains 16 residues. Per germline, CDR1 WNHNN and CDR2 SYGVQD (reference sequence). V dropped 7 bases and J dropped 3; count of bases not matched to a gene: 14. The DNA for the CDR3 is TGCGCCAGCAATGTCTACAGGGGGGAATTGGACTACGAGCAGTACTTC. Translated, it gives CASNVYRGELDYEQYF.

The CDR3 protein is CASRLADQETQYF. CDR3 coding DNA: TGTGCCAGCAGACTAGCGGACCAAGAGACCCAGTACTTC. The chain employs TRBV11-2 and TRBJ2-5; 8 nucleotides match TRBD2. Germline CDR1 SGHAT, CDR2 FQNNGV. The CDR3 has 13 residues. With V trimmed by 6 bases and J by 0 bases, 0 bases remained unmatched.

The genes are TRBV19 and TRBJ1-6; D unresolved. CDR3 length: 14 residues. CDR1 and CDR2 from the germline V gene are LNHDA and SQIVND (reference sequence). V dropped 3 bases and J dropped 7 bases, with 10 bases sitting between them. CDR3 loop: CASSMGTENSPLHF. Here the CDR3 DNA reads TGTGCCAGTAGTATGGGTACAGAAAATTCACCCCTCCACTTT.

This rearrangement joins TRBV7-2 to TRBJ2-7; 7 bases agree with TRBD1. CDR3 length: 15 residues. The germline V gene has CDR1 SGHTA and CDR2 FQGNSA. Trimming removed 5 bases from V and 3 bases from J; junction bases left unmatched: 10. The chain's CDR3 is CASSPRGQVNYEQYF. DNA for the CDR3: TGTGCCAGCAGCCCGAGAGGACAGGTAAACTACGAGCAGTACTTC.

This chain connects TRBV6-5 to TRBJ1-1; D is possibly TRBD1 (6 bases). The CDR3 contains 14 residues. Germline V gene data show CDR1 as MNHEY and CDR2 as SVGAGI. V was pared by 7 bases and J by 5 bases, with 17 bases between. The CDR3 DNA follows: TGTGCCAGCACTAGATTGTCAGGGGTTACTGAAGCTTTCTTT. Translation gives CASTRLSGVTEAFF.

The genes are TRBV7-9 and TRBJ1-2, with 7 nucleotides matching TRBD1. The CDR3 extends over 14 amino acids. Per germline, CDR1 SEHNR and CDR2 FQNEAQ (reference sequence). The junction had 12 bases not matched to a gene; V was cut back by 8 bases and J by 6 bases. CDR3: CASDLPTGRHGYTF. CDR3 DNA sequence: TGTGCCAGCGACCTACCGACAGGGCGGCATGGCTACACCTTC.

The V call is TRBV29-1, the J call TRBJ1-2; no reliable D call. CDR1 and CDR2 (germline): SQVTM, ANQGSEA. V lost 4 bases, J lost 5 bases, and 11 bases lay in between. The CDR3 sequence is 12 residues long. CDR3 in DNA: TGCAGCGTTGGGGGAGAGCAATATGGCTACACCTTC. Translation: CSVGGEQYGYTF.

The genes are TRBV9 and TRBJ2-3; TRBD2 matches 13 bases. Germline assignment: CDR1 SGDLS and CDR2 YYNGEE. The ends lost 4 bases at V and 0 bases at J; junction bases unmatched: 8. CDR3 length equals 18 residues. This chain's CDR3 is CASSPRTSGRPSTDTQYF. CDR3 nucleotide sequence: TGTGCCAGCAGCCCGAGGACTAGCGGGAGACCTAGCACAGATACGCAGTATTTT. Variable domain in full (rest from reference TRBV9 and TRBJ2-3): DSGVTQTPKHLITATGQRVTLRCSPRSGDLSVYWYQQSLDQGLQFLIQYYNGEERAKGNILERFSAQQFPDLHSELNLSSLELGDSALYFCASSPRTSGRPSTDTQYFGPGTRLTVL.

The count of this clone is one. The chain employs TRBV24-1 and TRBJ2-1; 8 bases line up with TRBD2. Trimming cost V 7 bases and J 8 bases; bases outside gene matches: 15. The CDR3 loop spans 16 amino acids. Germline V gene lookup returns CDR1 KGHDR and CDR2 SFDVKD. The CDR3 coding sequence is TGTGCCACCAGGTCGTCGGGGACTAGGTCATTCGATGAGCAGTTCTTC. Amino acids: CATRSSGTRSFDEQFF.